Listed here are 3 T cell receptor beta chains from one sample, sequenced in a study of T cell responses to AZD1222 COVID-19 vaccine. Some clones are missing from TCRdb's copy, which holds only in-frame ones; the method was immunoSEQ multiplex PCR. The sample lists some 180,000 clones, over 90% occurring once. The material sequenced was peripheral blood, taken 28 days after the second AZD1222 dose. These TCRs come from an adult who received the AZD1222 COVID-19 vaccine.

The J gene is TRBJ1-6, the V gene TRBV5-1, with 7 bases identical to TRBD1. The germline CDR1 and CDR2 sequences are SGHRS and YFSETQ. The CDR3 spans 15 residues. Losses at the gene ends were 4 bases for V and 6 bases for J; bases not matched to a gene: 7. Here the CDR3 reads CASSPRQGGNSPLHF. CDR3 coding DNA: TGCGCCAGCAGCCCCCGACAGGGTGGTAATTCACCCCTCCACTTT.

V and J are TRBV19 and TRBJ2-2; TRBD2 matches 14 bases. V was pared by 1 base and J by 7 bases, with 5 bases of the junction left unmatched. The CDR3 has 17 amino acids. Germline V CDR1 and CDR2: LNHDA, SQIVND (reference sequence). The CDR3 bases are TGTGCCAGTAGTATAGGACTAGCGGGGGGGCCCGTCGGGGAGCTGTTTTTT. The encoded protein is CASSIGLAGGPVGELFF.

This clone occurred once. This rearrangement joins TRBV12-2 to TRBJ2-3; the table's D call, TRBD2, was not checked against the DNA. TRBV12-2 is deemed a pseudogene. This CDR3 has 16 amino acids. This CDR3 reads CASRLAVSGRSDTQYF. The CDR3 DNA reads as TGTGCAAGTCGCTTAGCTGTCAGCGGGAGATCAGATACGCAGTATTTT.